This TCR beta chain originates from a study of T-cell reconstitution after alpha-beta-depleted transplantation in children. This sample's TCRbeta library carried unique molecular identifier barcodes. TCRdb used MiXCR to reprocess the PCR reads, holding one entry per CDR3 protein. The sample holds about 870,000 distinct CDR3 sequences; 15% to 20% are singletons and the top ten take around 4.5%. Findings and limits, study-wide: Some patients owed their high day-60 TCRbeta diversity to surviving recipient T cells and thymic progenitors. Expanded clones from the graft, numbering several hundred, reportedly supplied alpha-beta T cells about two months after transplant. At the one-year point after transplant, T-cell counts and TCRbeta diversity were found to come mostly from T cells that had been newly produced.

To note about this clonotype: Antigen: not known.

Sequencing was performed on PBMCs, mostly from graft donor cells, taken 360 days after TCRalphabeta/CD19-depleted stem cell transplant. The clonotype comes from a male patient between 10 and 17 years old who had a stem cell transplant for acute lymphoblastic leukemia, so the T cells may come from the graft donor.

For the CDR3, the DNA is TGTGCCACCAGCAGAGATGGTTGGACAGTGGGCACAGATACGCAGTATTTT. This gives the protein CATSRDGWTVGTDTQYF. The chain recombines TRBV15 with TRBJ2-3; maybe TRBD1 (6 bases). The ends were cut back, 0 bases at V and 1 base at J, with 14 bases in the middle. The CDR3 loop spans 17 amino acids. The germline CDR1 and CDR2 sequences are LNHNV and YYDKDF (reference sequence).